Listed below are T cell receptor beta chains from one sample, sequenced in a study of T-cell reconstitution after alpha-beta-depleted transplantation in children. TCRdb re-called the PCR reads with MiXCR, one entry per CDR3 protein. The profile shows more than 400,000 distinct CDR3 sequences, roughly an eighth of them singletons. The sequencing here drew on PBMCs, mostly from graft donor cells, taken 180 days after TCRalphabeta/CD19-depleted stem cell transplant. These receptors were obtained from a female patient between 2 and 10 years old who had a stem cell transplant for aplastic anemia, so the T cells may come from the graft donor. CDR3s include the opening cysteine and the closing phenylalanine or tryptophan. Each record gives: D gene, clone size, V gene, J gene, CDR3 length, CDR3 protein, CDR3 DNA. D genes are given only for firm matches. Clone size is stated in some rows and not others, as once, few, many or a class when expanded.

d_gene: TRBD1
abundance: -
v_gene: TRBV11-2
j_gene: TRBJ1-2
len: 16
CDR3aa: CASSSRTGAFLYGYTF
CDR3nt: TGTGCCAGCAGCTCTCGGACAGGGGCCTTCCTCTATGGCTACACCTTC

d_gene: -
abundance: -
v_gene: TRBV28
j_gene: TRBJ1-2
len: 14
CDR3aa: CASYRSGGYYGYTF
CDR3nt: TGTGCCAGTTACCGCTCGGGCGGTTACTATGGCTACACCTTC

d_gene: -
abundance: -
v_gene: TRBV5-1
j_gene: TRBJ2-2
len: 17
CDR3aa: CASSWGIEGSNTGELFF
CDR3nt: TGCGCCAGCAGCTGGGGGATAGAAGGGTCGAACACCGGGGAGCTGTTTTTT

d_gene: TRBD2
abundance: -
v_gene: TRBV27
j_gene: TRBJ2-1
len: 13
CDR3aa: CASSLGGRDEQFF
CDR3nt: TGTGCCAGCAGTTTAGGAGGGAGGGATGAGCAGTTCTTC

d_gene: TRBD2
abundance: -
v_gene: TRBV6-5
j_gene: TRBJ2-1
len: 17
CDR3aa: CASSYGDWAGGHYEQFF
CDR3nt: TGTGCCAGCAGTTACGGGGACTGGGCGGGAGGGCATTATGAGCAGTTCTTC

d_gene: TRBD1
abundance: few
v_gene: TRBV5-6
j_gene: TRBJ1-2
len: 15
CDR3aa: CASSLWTGVSDGYTF
CDR3nt: TGTGCCAGCAGCTTGTGGACAGGGGTGTCGGATGGCTACACCTTC

d_gene: TRBD1
abundance: few
v_gene: TRBV4-3
j_gene: TRBJ2-2
len: 16
CDR3aa: CASSRFGTGNTGELFF
CDR3nt: TGCGCCAGCAGCCGCTTCGGGACAGGGAACACCGGGGAGCTGTTTTTT

d_gene: -
abundance: -
v_gene: TRBV27
j_gene: TRBJ2-1
len: 16
CDR3aa: CASSSTGTRSYNEQFF
CDR3nt: TGTGCCAGCAGTTCCACCGGGACACGATCCTACAATGAGCAGTTCTTC

d_gene: -
abundance: few
v_gene: TRBV7-9
j_gene: TRBJ2-7
len: 16
CDR3aa: CASSMPGVTLSYEQYF
CDR3nt: TGTGCCAGCAGCATGCCCGGGGTAACCCTCTCCTACGAGCAGTACTTC

d_gene: -
abundance: -
v_gene: TRBV6-5
j_gene: TRBJ2-1
len: 15
CDR3aa: CASSSRGHPGHEQFF
CDR3nt: TGTGCCAGCAGTTCCCGGGGCCATCCGGGACATGAGCAGTTCTTC

d_gene: -
abundance: -
v_gene: TRBV27
j_gene: TRBJ2-7
len: 15
CDR3aa: CASRLQAGLSPEQYF
CDR3nt: TGTGCCAGCAGATTGCAAGCGGGTCTATCCCCCGAGCAGTACTTC

d_gene: TRBD2
abundance: few
v_gene: TRBV6-5
j_gene: TRBJ2-4
len: 13
CDR3aa: CASSYKGGNIQYF
CDR3nt: TGTGCCAGCAGTTACAAGGGAGGGAACATTCAGTACTTC

d_gene: -
abundance: many
v_gene: TRBV28
j_gene: TRBJ2-4
len: 16
CDR3aa: CASSFRARLAKNIQYF
CDR3nt: TGTGCCAGCAGTTTTCGGGCCAGATTAGCCAAAAACATTCAGTACTTC

d_gene: -
abundance: few
v_gene: TRBV11-2
j_gene: TRBJ2-3
len: 16
CDR3aa: CASSLRRTQSTDTQYF
CDR3nt: TGTGCCAGCAGCTTAAGGCGGACACAAAGCACAGATACGCAGTATTTT

d_gene: -
abundance: few
v_gene: TRBV12-3/TRBV12-4
j_gene: TRBJ1-1
len: 13
CDR3aa: CASSLQTGTEAFF
CDR3nt: TGTGCCAGCAGTTTACAAACAGGTACTGAAGCTTTCTTT

d_gene: -
abundance: few
v_gene: TRBV7-9
j_gene: TRBJ1-2
len: 15
CDR3aa: CASRITSRTLDGYTF
CDR3nt: TGTGCCAGCAGGATTACGAGCAGGACTTTAGATGGCTACACCTTC

d_gene: -
abundance: few
v_gene: TRBV4-3
j_gene: TRBJ2-7
len: 15
CDR3aa: CASSPLAAPGNEQYF
CDR3nt: TGCGCCAGCAGCCCCTTAGCTGCCCCCGGCAACGAGCAGTACTTC